The T cell receptor beta chain described here comes from a study of T cells in Graves' hyperthyroidism and ophthalmopathy. Study-wide results and caveats: Most clonotypes expanded in the thyroid (above 0.001) were also present in blood. A model built on 13 V-J features separated ophthalmopathy from stable hyperthyroidism.

Points on this clonotype: The antigen remains undetermined.

Exclusion of a patient resulted from uncontrolled infection, other autoimmune disease, pregnancy or lactation. V shed 2 bases and J shed 1 base, with 11 bases lying between them. Germline loops: CDR1 SEHNR, CDR2 FQNEAQ (reference sequence). There are 15 residues in the CDR3. Template material for amplifying TCR beta CDR3 regions consisted of RNA transcripts. When the TCR CDR3 underwent first-round RT-PCR, the HTBI primer set was used. TCRdb reprocessed the multiplex PCR reads via MiXCR and lists one record per CDR3 protein. The table lists around 660,000 distinct CDR3 sequences, about 45% of them singletons.

The sequence derives from an adult man with Graves' disease, either hyperthyroidism or ophthalmopathy (not recorded which). The sequencing sample was made of peripheral blood or thyroid tissue (not recorded which). This sequence joins TRBV7-9 and TRBJ1-1; D might be TRBD1 (5 bases). CDR3: CASSLSGGGNTEAFF. The CDR3 nucleotides are TGTGCCAGCAGCTTATCGGGGGGTGGGAACACTGAAGCTTTCTTT.